These T cell receptor beta chains were read from a single sample in a study of control samples from healthy donors and cancer patients. Sequenced by immunoSEQ multiplex PCR; TCRdb stores in-frame clones only, minus some. The sample holds around 85,000 clones, approximately 91% seen once. The specimen sequenced was blood. The receptors shown here come from a woman aged 55-69 years in good health. CDR3s include the opening cysteine and the closing phenylalanine or tryptophan. A D gene is named only where the DNA matches it firmly. Size values are once, few and many counts, or a class for expanded clones, and some rows have none.

- | TRBJ1-2 | - | TRBV10-3 | TGTGCCATCAGTGAGTCGCTGCAGGGGTGGAATGGCTACACCTTC | CAISESLQGWNGYTF
- | TRBJ1-1 | - | TRBV5-4 | TGTGCCAGCAGCTTGGGGCTAAATGGGAACACTGAAGCTTTCTTT | CASSLGLNGNTEAFF
- | TRBJ2-1 | TRBD2 | TRBV3-1/TRBV3-2 | TGTGCCAGCAGCCGTCGGGCTAGCGGACTTCACAATGAGCAGTTCTTC | CASSRRASGLHNEQFF
- | TRBJ2-2 | TRBD2 | TRBV15 | TGTGCCACCAGCAGACCCACTAGCGGGAGTCACACCGGGGAGCTGTTTTTT | CATSRPTSGSHTGELFF
- | TRBJ1-2 | - | TRBV7-8 | TGTGCCAGCAGCTGGACTACGGCGAACTATGGCTACACCTTC | CASSWTTANYGYTF
- | TRBJ2-7 | - | TRBV7-2 | TGTGCCAGCAGCTTTCGGTCAGGGTCCTACGGGCAGTACTTC | CASSFRSGSYGQYF
- | TRBJ2-1 | - | TRBV2 | TGTGCCAGCAGTGAGGGCAGTCCAGCCTACAATGAGCAGTTCTTC | CASSEGSPAYNEQFF
- | TRBJ2-1 | TRBD2 | TRBV24-1 | TGTGCCACCAGTGGCGGGGGGTCCTACAATGAGCAGTTCTTC | CATSGGGSYNEQFF
- | TRBJ2-7 | TRBD2 | TRBV15 | TGTGCCACCAGCAGGGGACTAGCGGGCTCCTACGAGCAGTACTTC | CATSRGLAGSYEQYF
- | TRBJ1-5 | TRBD1 | TRBV19 | TGTGCCAGTAGTATAACTACAGGGGTCGGTCAGCCCCAGCATTTT | CASSITTGVGQPQHF
few | TRBJ1-2 | TRBD1 | TRBV19 | TGTGCCAGTAGGATGGAGGGACAGGGGGCTGTCTATGGCTACACCTTC | CASRMEGQGAVYGYTF
- | TRBJ2-7 | TRBD1 | TRBV5-1 | TGCGCCAGCAGCTTGAGGTCCGGGACAGGGGGTAACGAGCAGTACTTC | CASSLRSGTGGNEQYF
- | TRBJ2-7 | TRBD2 | TRBV5-1 | TGCGCCAGCAGCTCAACCGCGGGAGGACTTTCGCAGTACTTC | CASSSTAGGLSQYF
- | TRBJ1-5 | - | TRBV6-7 | TGTGCCAGCAGCCCCCAGAAGGTGGGGGCGAGACAGCCCCAGCATTTT | CASSPQKVGARQPQHF
- | TRBJ1-4 | - | TRBV5-1 | TGCGCCAGCACCTTAGGGGTTTCCAGGACTAATGAAAAACTGTTTTTT | CASTLGVSRTNEKLFF
- | TRBJ1-1 | TRBD1 | TRBV29-1 | TGCAGCGTCGGGACAGGGTTTGGACTCCCTGAAGCTTTCTTT | CSVGTGFGLPEAFF
- | TRBJ2-7 | - | TRBV5-1 | TGCGCCAGCAGCTTGGTTGGGCTGCCTAGCTCCTACGAGCAGTACTTC | CASSLVGLPSSYEQYF
- | TRBJ2-3 | - | TRBV5-4 | TGTGCCAGCAGCTTGAAAGGCCGTACCCTTTCTAGCACAGATACGCAGTATTTT | CASSLKGRTLSSTDTQYF
- | TRBJ1-1 | - | TRBV3-1/TRBV3-2 | TGTGCCAGCAGCCAGCAGGGATCCTCTGAAGCTTTCTTT | CASSQQGSSEAFF
- | TRBJ2-2 | - | TRBV7-3 | TGTGCCAGCAGCTCCAGCCCGGGGGGGGAGCTGTTTTTT | CASSSSPGGELFF
- | TRBJ1-2 | - | TRBV28 | TGTGCCAGCAGTTTAGGAAAGGGACAAGCCCTATCTGGCTACACCTTC | CASSLGKGQALSGYTF
- | TRBJ1-1 | TRBD1 | TRBV2 | TGTGCCAGCAGCGGGGACAGGAACACTGAAGCTTTCTTT | CASSGDRNTEAFF
once | TRBJ2-1 | TRBD2 | TRBV5-1 | TGCGCCAGCAGCCTGGCTAGCGGGAGATACAATGAGCAGTTCTTC | CASSLASGRYNEQFF
- | TRBJ2-7 | TRBD2 | TRBV19 | TGTGCCAGTAGTACTAGCGGCGTATACGAGCAGTACTTC | CASSTSGVYEQYF
- | TRBJ2-7 | TRBD1 | TRBV5-5 | TGTGCCAGCAGCTTGGTGGCACAGGGGCTATACGAGCAGTACTTC | CASSLVAQGLYEQYF
- | TRBJ2-7 | TRBD2 | TRBV6-2/TRBV6-3 | TGTGCCAGCAGTCCCGCCCGACTAGCCAGTTACGAGCAGTACTTC | CASSPARLASYEQYF
- | TRBJ2-3 | - | TRBV6-1 | TGTGCCAGCAGTGAAGCGCGCTCAGGCACAGATACGCAGTATTTT | CASSEARSGTDTQYF
- | TRBJ2-1 | TRBD1 | TRBV9 | TGTGCCAGCAGCCCCCGGGACAGGTCCTACAATGAGCAGTTCTTC | CASSPRDRSYNEQFF
once | TRBJ2-3 | - | TRBV18 | TGTGCCAGCCATGATGGTAGCACAGATACGCAGTATTTT | CASHDGSTDTQYF
- | TRBJ2-1 | - | TRBV5-1 | TGCGCCAGCAGCTTGTCAATAGACAATGAGCAGTTCTTC | CASSLSIDNEQFF
- | TRBJ1-2 | - | TRBV10-3 | TGTGCCATCAGTGAGACTGACCTCTATGGCTACACCTTC | CAISETDLYGYTF
- | TRBJ1-1 | - | TRBV9 | TGTGCCAGCAGCCCGTTCGCTTTAACCAACACTGAAGCTTTCTTT | CASSPFALTNTEAFF
- | TRBJ1-2 | TRBD1 | TRBV7-3 | TGTGCCAGCAGCTTGTCAAACAGGACAGGGAGGTTGGGCTACACCTTC | CASSLSNRTGRLGYTF
few | TRBJ2-2 | TRBD2 | TRBV3-1/TRBV3-2 | TGTGCCAGCAGCCAAGAGGTAGGGATCCAGGGAGGGACCGGGGAGCTGTTTTTT | CASSQEVGIQGGTGELFF
- | TRBJ1-4 | - | TRBV20-1 | TGCAGTGCTAGTCAGGGGATGACTGAAAAACTGTTTTTT | CSASQGMTEKLFF
- | TRBJ2-2 | TRBD1 | TRBV27 | TGTGCCAGCAGTTACAGGGGGGCGGCGAACACCGGGGAGCTGTTTTTT | CASSYRGAANTGELFF
- | TRBJ1-1 | - | TRBV7-2 | TGTGCCAGCAGCTTAGTTTGGGGCACTGAAGCTTTCTTT | CASSLVWGTEAFF
- | TRBJ1-6 | - | TRBV24-1 | TGTGCCACCAGTGAACGGACCTCATATAATTCACCCCTCCACTTT | CATSERTSYNSPLHF
- | TRBJ2-7 | TRBD1 | TRBV5-1 | TGCGCCAGTTCCAGGGGACAGCTTTCTCTCTACGAGCAGTACTTC | CASSRGQLSLYEQYF
- | TRBJ2-4 | TRBD2 | TRBV7-8 | TGTGCCAGCAGCTTGGGACTAGCGGGGAACACGGGAAACATTCAGTACTTC | CASSLGLAGNTGNIQYF
- | TRBJ1-6 | TRBD1 | TRBV27 | TGTGCCAGCAGTTCGACAGGGTCAACTTCACCCCTCCACTTT | CASSSTGSTSPLHF
- | TRBJ2-3 | - | TRBV5-1 | TGCGCCAGCACGGTTGACACAGATACGCAGTATTTT | CASTVDTDTQYF
- | TRBJ2-2 | TRBD2 | TRBV5-1 | TGCGCCAGCAGCTTGGCGGCTAGCGGGAGCGGTGGGGAGCTGTTTTTT | CASSLAASGSGGELFF
once | TRBJ2-7 | - | TRBV18 | TGTGCCAGCTCACCAGTAACAGACTACGAGCAGTACTTC | CASSPVTDYEQYF
once | TRBJ2-1 | - | TRBV11-3 | TGTGCCAGCAGCTTAGCAGATGAGCAGTTCTTC | CASSLADEQFF
few | TRBJ2-1 | - | TRBV15 | TGTGCCACCAGCAGAGGTCTATGGAATGAGCAGTTCTTC | CATSRGLWNEQFF
- | TRBJ2-1 | - | TRBV9 | TGTGCCAGCAGCGACGGGTTTCGTGGTGATGAGCAGTTCTTC | CASSDGFRGDEQFF
- | TRBJ2-3 | TRBD2 | TRBV6-5 | TGTGCCAGCAGTTACTCCCTAGCGGGGGGTTCGAATACGCAGTATTTT | CASSYSLAGGSNTQYF
- | TRBJ2-7 | - | TRBV21-1 | TGTGCCAGCAGCCGACCGACGGGACCCACCGGTGAGCAGTACTTC | CASSRPTGPTGEQYF
- | TRBJ1-4 | - | TRBV1 | TGCACCAGCAGCCAACCCCAAAAACAGTCAACTAATGAAAAACTGTTTTTT | CTSSQPQKQSTNEKLFF
- | TRBJ2-1 | - | TRBV11-3 | TGTGCCAGCAGCTTATCCGTGGGGCTACATGGGGTCTACAATGAGCAGTTCTTC | CASSLSVGLHGVYNEQFF
- | TRBJ2-3 | - | TRBV30 | TGTGCCTGGAGTTTAGTAAGCACAGATACGCAGTATTTT | CAWSLVSTDTQYF
few | TRBJ2-5 | - | TRBV10-3 | TGTGCCATCAGTGACGAGGAGACCCAGTACTTC | CAISDEETQYF
- | TRBJ2-7 | - | TRBV7-8 | TGTGCCAGCAGCTTAGGACTGCTGACGTCCGAAGGCGAGCAGTACTTC | CASSLGLLTSEGEQYF
- | TRBJ2-7 | TRBD2 | TRBV18 | TGTGCCAGCTCATCTAGCGGGTACGAGCAGTACTTC | CASSSSGYEQYF
- | TRBJ1-2 | - | TRBV5-6 | TGTGCCAGCAGCTTTGACAGTTTAAACTATGGCTACACCTTC | CASSFDSLNYGYTF
few | TRBJ1-1 | - | TRBV7-2 | TGTGCCAGCAGCCCCAGCCCCTTTAGAAGTCGGGGGGACACTGAAGCTTTCTTT | CASSPSPFRSRGDTEAFF
- | TRBJ1-1 | - | TRBV12-2 | TGTGCAAGTCGCTTAGCGCTGAACACTGAAGCTTTCTTT | CASRLALNTEAFF